Listed here is a single TCR beta chain. These data originate in a study of blood T cell repertoires in COVID-19. Under the authors' procedure: Amplification with reference gene primers provided the estimates of nucleated cell counts. Profiled with immunoSEQ multiplex PCR; TCRdb holds only in-frame clones, not every one. V, J and clone size are those of that table, while D and trimming were read from the DNA. Of over 25,000 clones in the sample, around nine tenths were seen once. There are 15 residues in the CDR3. The TCR was taken from a man in his 70s with acute or convalescent COVID-19. The V gene is TRBV21-1, the J gene TRBJ2-1; no DNA check was done on the table's D call, TRBD1. TRBV21-1 counts as a pseudogene. Sequenced material: peripheral blood. The CDR3 bases are TGTGCCAGCAGCAAATACGAAGACAGGGTGAATGAGCAGTTCTTC. The encoded protein is CASSKYEDRVNEQFF.